The sequence of this T cell receptor (beta chain) was determined in a study of CD8+CD57+ T cells in acquired aplastic anemia. V shed 5 bases, J shed 5 bases, and the junction held 10 bases outside the gene matches. Germline CDR1 is LGHNT and CDR2 is FRNRAP. The CDR3 sequence is 15 residues long. Profiling that covered TCR beta VDJ and CDR3 relied on genomic DNA as its template. One entry per CDR3 protein, called by TCRdb with MiXCR from the reads. The repertoire has about 48,000 distinct CDR3 sequences, roughly 69% of them found once; the top ten carry approximately 34%. The rearrangement uses TRBV12-5 and TRBJ2-3; 7 bases match TRBD1. Sequencing input: sorted CD4+, CD8+, or CD8+CD57+ T cells (not recorded which) from PBMCs. The TCR originated in a human donor in good health, serving as a control. The CDR3 DNA follows: TGTGCTAGTGGTACCCGGACAGGTACGGGAGATACGCAGTATTTT. It codes for CASGTRTGTGDTQYF.